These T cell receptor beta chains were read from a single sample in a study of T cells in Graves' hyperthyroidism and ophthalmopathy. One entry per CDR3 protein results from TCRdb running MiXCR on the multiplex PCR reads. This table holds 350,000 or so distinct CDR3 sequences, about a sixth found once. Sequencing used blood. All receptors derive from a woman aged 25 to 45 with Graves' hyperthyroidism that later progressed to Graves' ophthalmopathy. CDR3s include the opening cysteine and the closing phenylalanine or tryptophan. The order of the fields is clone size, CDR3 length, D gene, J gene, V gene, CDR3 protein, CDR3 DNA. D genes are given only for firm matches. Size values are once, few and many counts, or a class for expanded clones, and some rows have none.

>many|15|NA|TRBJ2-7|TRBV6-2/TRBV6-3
CASSYLGGRAGEQYF
TGTGCCAGCAGTTACCTAGGAGGCAGGGCGGGCGAGCAGTACTTC
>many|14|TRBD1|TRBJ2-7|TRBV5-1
CASSLGTGTYEQYF
TGTGCCAGCAGCCTCGGGACAGGGACCTACGAGCAGTACTTC
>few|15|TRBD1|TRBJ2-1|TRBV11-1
CATQSETGAYNEQFF
TGTGCCACCCAATCCGAGACAGGGGCCTACAATGAGCAGTTCTTC
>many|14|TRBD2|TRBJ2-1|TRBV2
CASSGSGSRNEQFF
TGTGCCAGCAGTGGAAGCGGGAGTAGAAATGAGCAGTTCTTC
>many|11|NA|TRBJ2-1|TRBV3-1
CASSRSLEQFF
TGTGCCAGCAGCCGGAGCCTTGAGCAGTTCTTC
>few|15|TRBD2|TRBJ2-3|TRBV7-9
CASSLLTPGGHTQYF
TGTGCCAGCAGCTTATTAACCCCGGGAGGGCATACGCAGTATTTT
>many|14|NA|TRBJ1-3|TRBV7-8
CASGSQGYGNTIYF
TGTGCCAGCGGGAGTCAGGGCTACGGAAACACCATATATTTT
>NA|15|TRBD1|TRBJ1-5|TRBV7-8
CASSLADRANQPQHF
TGTGCCAGCAGCTTAGCAGACAGGGCCAATCAGCCCCAGCATTTT
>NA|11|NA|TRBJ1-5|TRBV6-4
CATDVYQPQHF
TGTGCCACCGACGTGTACCAGCCCCAGCATTTT
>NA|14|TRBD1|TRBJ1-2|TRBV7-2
CASSSLIQGDGYTF
TGTGCCAGCAGCTCCCTTATACAGGGGGATGGCTACACCTTC
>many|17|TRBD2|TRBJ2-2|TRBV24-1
CATSDLHGTSDTGELFF
TGTGCCACCAGTGATTTGCACGGGACTAGCGACACCGGGGAGCTGTTTTTT
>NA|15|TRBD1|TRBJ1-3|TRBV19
CASSIGSTGGNTIYF
TGTGCCAGTAGTATCGGGTCGACAGGGGGAAACACCATATATTTT
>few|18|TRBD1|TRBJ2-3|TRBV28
CASSPTGQGAGGTDAQYF
TGTGCCAGCAGTCCCACGGGACAGGGGGCAGGAGGGACAGATGCGCAGTATTTT
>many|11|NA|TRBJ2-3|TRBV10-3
CAISDSRTQYF
TGTGCCATCAGTGATTCAAGGACGCAGTATTTT
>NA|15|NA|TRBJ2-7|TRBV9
CASSVGGGLSSEQYF
TGTGCCAGCAGCGTAGGGGGTGGTCTGAGTTCCGAGCAGTACTTC
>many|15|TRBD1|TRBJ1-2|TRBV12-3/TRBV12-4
CASSLMGQINYGYTF
TGTGCCAGCAGTTTAATGGGACAGATTAACTATGGCTACACCTTC
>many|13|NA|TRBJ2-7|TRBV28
CAIGRHSGYEQYF
TGTGCCATAGGAAGGCACTCCGGGTACGAGCAGTACTTC
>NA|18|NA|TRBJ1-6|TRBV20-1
CSATRQRPRETYNSPLHF
TGCAGTGCTACGAGACAGAGACCTCGAGAAACCTATAATTCACCCCTCCACTTT
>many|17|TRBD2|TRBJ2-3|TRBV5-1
CASSSGPSGGVEDTQYF
TGCGCCAGCAGCTCCGGGCCTAGCGGGGGGGTCGAGGATACGCAGTATTTT
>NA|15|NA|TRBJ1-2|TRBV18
CASSPFSLGTYGYTF
TGTGCCAGCTCACCATTTAGTCTTGGAACCTATGGCTACACCTTC
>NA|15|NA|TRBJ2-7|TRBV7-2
CASSLAGRLGYEQYF
TGTGCCAGCAGCTTAGCCGGGCGTCTAGGCTACGAGCAGTACTTC
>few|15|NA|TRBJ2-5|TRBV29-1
CSVEDPQEEEETQYF
TGCAGCGTTGAAGATCCCCAGGAGGAAGAAGAGACCCAGTACTTC
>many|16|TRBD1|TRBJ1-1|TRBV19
CASTPGQGVLSTEAFF
TGTGCCAGTACCCCGGGACAGGGCGTTTTGAGCACTGAAGCTTTCTTT
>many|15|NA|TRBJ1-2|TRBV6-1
CASSVLGLLDYGYTF
TGTGCCAGCAGTGTGCTCGGGTTGCTCGACTATGGCTACACCTTC
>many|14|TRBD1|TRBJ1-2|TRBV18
CASSPLQGAYGYTF
TGTGCCAGCTCACCACTACAGGGGGCATATGGCTACACCTTC
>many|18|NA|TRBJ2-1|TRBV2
CASSEVYGIGNSYNEQFF
TGTGCCAGCAGTGAGGTGTACGGGATAGGGAACTCCTACAATGAGCAGTTCTTC
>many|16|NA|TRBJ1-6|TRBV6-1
CASSELRWRNNSPLHF
TGTGCCAGCAGTGAACTTCGTTGGCGGAACAATTCACCCCTCCACTTT